This TCR beta chain was observed in a study of chemoradiotherapy in HPV16-positive cancers. Overall study context: A couple of HPV16-positive patients' cells yielded candidate HPV-specific clones and common motifs. General study results and limits: Candidate HPV-specific clones and E7-related TCR motifs grew in tumor during treatment. HPV-responsive T-cell expansion during chemoradiotherapy was linked to improved recurrence-free survival in HPV16-positive patients.

Method: immunoSEQ multiplex PCR; TCRdb's copy keeps in-frame clones and lacks some. The sample consists of 6,500 to 10,000 clones, 87% of them appearing once. The CDR3 totals 15 residues. Trimming at V came to 4 bases and at J to 14 bases, leaving 13 bases not matched to a gene. Germline values: CDR1 SGDLS, CDR2 YYNGEE. As regards this clone: Its antigen is not known.

The chain is built from TRBV9 and TRBJ1-6; 9 bases fit TRBD1. The source is a human donor with HPV-associated anogenital cancer. Sequenced here: blood, sampled from a patient who underwent chemoradiotherapy. Here the CDR3 DNA reads TGTGCCAGCAGCCCACAGGGGGCGAAAGAAGAAACCCTCCACTTT. This sequence encodes CASSPQGAKEETLHF.